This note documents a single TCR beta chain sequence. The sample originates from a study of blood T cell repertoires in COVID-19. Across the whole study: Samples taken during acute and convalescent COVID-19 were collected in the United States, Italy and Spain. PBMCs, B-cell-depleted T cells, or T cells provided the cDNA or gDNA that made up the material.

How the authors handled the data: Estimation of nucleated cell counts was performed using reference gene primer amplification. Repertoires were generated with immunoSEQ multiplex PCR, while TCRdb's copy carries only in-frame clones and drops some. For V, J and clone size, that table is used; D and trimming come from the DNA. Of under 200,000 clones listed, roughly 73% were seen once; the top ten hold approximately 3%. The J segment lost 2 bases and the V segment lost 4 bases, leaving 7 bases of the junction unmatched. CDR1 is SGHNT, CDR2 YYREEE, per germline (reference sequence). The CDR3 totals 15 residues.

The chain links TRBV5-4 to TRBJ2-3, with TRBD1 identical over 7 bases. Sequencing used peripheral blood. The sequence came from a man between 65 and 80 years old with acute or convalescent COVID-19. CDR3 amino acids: CASSAPTGLTDTQYF. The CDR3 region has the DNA TGTGCCAGCAGCGCGCCGACAGGGCTCACAGATACGCAGTATTTT.